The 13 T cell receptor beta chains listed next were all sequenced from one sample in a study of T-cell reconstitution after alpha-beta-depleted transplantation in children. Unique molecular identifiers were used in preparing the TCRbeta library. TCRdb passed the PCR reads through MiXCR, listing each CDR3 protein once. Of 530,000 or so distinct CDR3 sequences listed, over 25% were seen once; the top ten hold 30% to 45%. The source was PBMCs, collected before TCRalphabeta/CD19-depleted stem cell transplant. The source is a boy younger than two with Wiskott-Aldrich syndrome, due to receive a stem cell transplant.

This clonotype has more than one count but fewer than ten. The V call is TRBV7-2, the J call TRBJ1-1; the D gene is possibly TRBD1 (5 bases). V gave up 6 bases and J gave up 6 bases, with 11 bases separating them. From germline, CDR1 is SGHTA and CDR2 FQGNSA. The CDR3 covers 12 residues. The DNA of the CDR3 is TGTGCCAGCAGACAGGCCAGGGCTGAAGCTTTCTTT. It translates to CASRQARAEAFF.

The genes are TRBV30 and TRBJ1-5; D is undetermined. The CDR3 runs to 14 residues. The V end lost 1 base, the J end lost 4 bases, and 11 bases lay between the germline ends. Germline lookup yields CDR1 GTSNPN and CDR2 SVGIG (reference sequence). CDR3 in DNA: TGTGCCTGGAGTGGGGGTGCAAGGAATCAGCCCCAGCATTTT. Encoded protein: CAWSGGARNQPQHF.

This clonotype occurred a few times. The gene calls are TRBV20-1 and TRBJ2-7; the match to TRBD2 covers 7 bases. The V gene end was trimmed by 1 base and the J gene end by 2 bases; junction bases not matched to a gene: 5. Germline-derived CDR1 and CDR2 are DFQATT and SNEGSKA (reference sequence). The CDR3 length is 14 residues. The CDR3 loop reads CSARGAGNTYEQYF. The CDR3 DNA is TGCAGTGCTAGAGGAGCGGGAAATACCTACGAGCAGTACTTC.

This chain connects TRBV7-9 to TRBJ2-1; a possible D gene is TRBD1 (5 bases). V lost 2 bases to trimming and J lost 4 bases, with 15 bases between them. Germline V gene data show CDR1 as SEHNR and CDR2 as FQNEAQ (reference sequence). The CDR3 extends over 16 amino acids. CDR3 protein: CASSLRGDRIYNEQFF. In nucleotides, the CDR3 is TGTGCCAGCAGCTTAAGAGGAGACAGAATTTACAATGAGCAGTTCTTC.

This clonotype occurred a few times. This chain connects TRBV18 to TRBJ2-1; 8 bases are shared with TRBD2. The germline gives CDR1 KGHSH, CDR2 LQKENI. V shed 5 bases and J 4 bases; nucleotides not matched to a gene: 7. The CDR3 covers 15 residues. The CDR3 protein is CASSSTSDKYNEQFF. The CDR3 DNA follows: TGTGCCAGCTCATCGACTAGCGACAAATACAATGAGCAGTTCTTC.

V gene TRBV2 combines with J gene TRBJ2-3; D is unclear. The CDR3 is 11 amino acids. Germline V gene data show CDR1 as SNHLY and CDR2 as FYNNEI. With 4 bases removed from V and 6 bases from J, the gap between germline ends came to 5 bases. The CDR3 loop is CASSVRDTQYF. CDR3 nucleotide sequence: TGTGCCAGCAGTGTGCGGGATACGCAGTATTTT.

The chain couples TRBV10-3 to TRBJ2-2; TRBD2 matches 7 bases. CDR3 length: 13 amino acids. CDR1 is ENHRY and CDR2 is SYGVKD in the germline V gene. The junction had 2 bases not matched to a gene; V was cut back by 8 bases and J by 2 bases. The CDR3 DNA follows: TGTGCCATCTCGGGGGGTAACACCGGGGAGCTGTTTTTT. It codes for CAISGGNTGELFF.

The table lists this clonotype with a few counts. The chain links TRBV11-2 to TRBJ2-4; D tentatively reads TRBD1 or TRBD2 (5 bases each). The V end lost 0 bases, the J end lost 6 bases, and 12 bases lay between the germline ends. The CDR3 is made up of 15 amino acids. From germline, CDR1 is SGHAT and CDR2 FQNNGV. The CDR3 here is CASSLDGSGRNIQYF. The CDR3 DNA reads TGTGCCAGCAGCTTAGATGGGTCAGGGAGAAACATTCAGTACTTC.

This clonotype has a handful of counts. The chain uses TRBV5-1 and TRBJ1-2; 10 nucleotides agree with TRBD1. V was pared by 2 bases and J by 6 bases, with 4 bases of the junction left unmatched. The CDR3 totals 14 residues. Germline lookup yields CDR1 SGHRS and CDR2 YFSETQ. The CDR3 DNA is TGCGCCAGCAGCTTCTTCGGGACAGGGGATGGCTACACCTTC. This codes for CASSFFGTGDGYTF.

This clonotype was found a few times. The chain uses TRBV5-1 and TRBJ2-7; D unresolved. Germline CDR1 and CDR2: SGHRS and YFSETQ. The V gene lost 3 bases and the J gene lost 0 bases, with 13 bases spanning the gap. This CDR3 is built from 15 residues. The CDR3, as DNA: TGCGCCAGCAGCTATCAGACGGAGAGCTCCTACGAGCAGTACTTC. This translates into CASSYQTESSYEQYF.

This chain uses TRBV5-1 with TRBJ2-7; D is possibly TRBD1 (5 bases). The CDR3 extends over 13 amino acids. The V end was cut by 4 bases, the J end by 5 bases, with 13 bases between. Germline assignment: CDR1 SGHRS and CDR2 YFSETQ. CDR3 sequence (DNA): TGCGCCAGCAGCCCTACAGGAGCTCACGAGCAGTACTTC. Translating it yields CASSPTGAHEQYF.

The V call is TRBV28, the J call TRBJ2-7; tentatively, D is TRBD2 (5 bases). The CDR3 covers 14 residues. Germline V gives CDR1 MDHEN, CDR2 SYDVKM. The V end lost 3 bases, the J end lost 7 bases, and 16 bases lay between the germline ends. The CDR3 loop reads CASSFGGFPGEQYF. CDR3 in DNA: TGTGCCAGCAGTTTTGGCGGTTTCCCGGGGGAGCAGTACTTC.

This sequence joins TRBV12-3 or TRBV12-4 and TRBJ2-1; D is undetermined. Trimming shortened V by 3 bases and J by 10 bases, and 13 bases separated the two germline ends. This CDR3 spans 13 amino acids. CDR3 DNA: TGTGCCAGCAGTTTGATCTCTTCGAGCGAGCAGTTCTTC. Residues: CASSLISSSEQFF.